A single sample is the source of the 12 T cell receptor beta chains below, sequenced in a study of OX40 agonist ivuxolimab in advanced cancers. Data came from immunoSEQ multiplex PCR; TCRdb stores just in-frame clones and leaves some out. This sample carries about 73,000 clones, about 94% of them seen once, and the ten largest clones take roughly 0.44%. Sequencing was performed on CD4+ or CD8+ T cells sorted from blood, taken in a trial of the OX40 agonist ivuxolimab. These receptors were collected from an adult with an advanced solid tumor such as melanoma, head and neck, liver or kidney cancer.

This chain uses TRBV27 with TRBJ1-2, with 7 bases fitting TRBD1. The CDR3 has 15 residues. Germline assignment: CDR1 MNHEY and CDR2 SMNVEV (reference sequence). The junction had 3 bases not matched to a gene; V was cut back by 2 bases and J by 0 bases. Written as DNA, the CDR3 is TGTGCCAGCAGTTTAAAGGGACAGCCTAACTATGGCTACACCTTC. Translating it yields CASSLKGQPNYGYTF.

The chain is built from TRBV6-4 and TRBJ2-7; D is unclear. Trimming took off 10 bases at V and 1 base at J, with 8 bases between the two ends. Germline values: CDR1 MRHNA, CDR2 SNTAGT. CDR3 length: 11 residues. The CDR3, as DNA: TGTGCCACTATTAGATCCTACGAGCAGTACTTC. It translates to CATIRSYEQYF.

In nucleotides, the CDR3 is TGCAGCGTTCGTCAGGCCCTGAACACCGGGGAGCTGTTTTTT. Protein: CSVRQALNTGELFF. The chain uses TRBV29-1 and TRBJ2-2, with unresolved D. CDR1 and CDR2 (germline): SQVTM, ANQGSEA. The CDR3 is made up of 14 amino acids. The V and J ends lost 5 bases and 1 base respectively, with 11 bases between them.

J is TRBJ2-7 and V is TRBV10-3; TRBD1 aligns across 7 bases. The germline V gene has CDR1 ENHRY and CDR2 SYGVKD. CDR3 length equals 14 residues. V trimming: 0 bases; J trimming: 9 bases; junction bases outside the gene matches: 8. CDR3 residues: CAISESGQSRGQYF. In nucleotides, the CDR3 is TGTGCCATCAGTGAGTCGGGACAGTCGCGAGGGCAGTACTTC.

The CDR3 DNA reads as TGTGCCATCAAAGGAATCCCGGGACAGTTGACCCTAGCGGGAGGCCTCTACGAGCAGTACTTC. Translating gives CAIKGIPGQLTLAGGLYEQYF. The chain links TRBV2 to TRBJ2-7; TRBD2 matches 11 bases. The V and J ends lost 10 bases and 3 bases, in that order; junction bases with no gene match: 29. Germline loops: CDR1 SNHLY, CDR2 FYNNEI. This CDR3 has 21 amino acids.

In its sample, this clone was seen once. The chain is built from TRBV21-1 and TRBJ2-7. TRBV21-1 is classified as a pseudogene. The CDR3 is made up of 15 amino acids. This CDR3 is CATTIHIRSSYEQYF. CDR3 DNA sequence: TGTGCCACGACAATCCACATAAGGAGCTCCTACGAGCAGTACTTC.

The V gene is TRBV11-2, the J gene TRBJ2-1; D call uncertain. Deletions cut 6 bases from V and 0 bases from J, with 9 bases between. Looked up from germline, CDR1 is SGHAT and CDR2 is FQNNGV. There are 14 residues in the CDR3. Written as DNA, the CDR3 is TGTGCCAGCAGGACGTCTAGCTCCTACAATGAGCAGTTCTTC. Protein product: CASRTSSSYNEQFF. Full variable domain (rest looked up from reference TRBV11-2 and TRBJ2-1): EAGVAQSPRYKIIEKRQSVAFWCNPISGHATLYWYQQILGQGPKLLIQFQNNGVVDDSQLPKDRFSAERLKGVDSTLKIQPAKLEDSAVYLCASRTSSSYNEQFFGPGTRLTVL.

The chain couples TRBV11-3 to TRBJ1-2; D is undetermined. The V end lost 0 bases, the J end lost 6 bases, and 8 bases lay between the germline ends. The CDR3 is 13 residues long. Germline CDR1 is SGHNT and CDR2 is YENEEA. DNA of the CDR3: TGTGCCAGCAGCTTAGAGGAGGGCCATGGCTACACCTTC. Translating it yields CASSLEEGHGYTF.

This clone appeared once. V gene TRBV5-8 combines with J gene TRBJ2-7; possible D gene TRBD1, 5 bases. The CDR3 covers 14 residues. Germline V lookup: CDR1 SGHTS, CDR2 YDEGEE. Trimming cost V 1 base and J 3 bases, with 11 bases left between them. The CDR3 sequence: CASSLRFQGYEQYF. The CDR3 DNA follows: TGTGCCAGCAGCTTGCGGTTCCAGGGCTACGAGCAGTACTTC.

This chain joins TRBV6-5 and TRBJ2-7; 8 nucleotides match TRBD2. CDR3 length: 15 amino acids. In germline, CDR1 is MNHEY, CDR2 SVGAGI. V gave up 0 bases and J gave up 3 bases; unmatched junction bases: 4. CDR3 nucleotides: TGTGCCAGCAGTTACTCGCTAGCGGGTGTCTACGAGCAGTACTTC. This codes for CASSYSLAGVYEQYF.

The chain links TRBV5-1 to TRBJ2-3; tentative D call: TRBD1 (6 bases). The V gene's germline CDR1 is SGHRS and CDR2 YFSETQ. V was clipped by 2 bases and J by 4 bases, with 11 bases between them. The CDR3 covers 14 residues. CDR3 amino acids: CASSLGTSADTQYF. CDR3 in DNA: TGCGCCAGCAGCTTAGGGACATCGGCAGATACGCAGTATTTT.

This chain joins TRBV7-9 and TRBJ2-6; D gene unclear. The germline gives CDR1 SEHNR, CDR2 FQNEAQ (reference sequence). The CDR3 runs 13 residues. V was clipped by 8 bases and J by 3 bases, with 8 bases between them. The CDR3 DNA follows: TGTGCCAGCTTACGGGTTGGGGCCAACGTCCTGACTTTC. Its translation is CASLRVGANVLTF.